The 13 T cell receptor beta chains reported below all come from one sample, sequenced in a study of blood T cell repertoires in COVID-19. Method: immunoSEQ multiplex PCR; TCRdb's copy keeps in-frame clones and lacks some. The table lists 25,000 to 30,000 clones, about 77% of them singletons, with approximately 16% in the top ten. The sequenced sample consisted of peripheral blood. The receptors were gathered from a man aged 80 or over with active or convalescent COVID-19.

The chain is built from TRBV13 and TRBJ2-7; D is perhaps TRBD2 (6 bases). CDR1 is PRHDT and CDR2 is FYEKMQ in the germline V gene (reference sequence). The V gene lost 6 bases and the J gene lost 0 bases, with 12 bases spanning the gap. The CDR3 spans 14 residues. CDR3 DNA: TGTGCCAGCAGTGTAAGCGGGCCCTCCTACGAGCAGTACTTC. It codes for CASSVSGPSYEQYF. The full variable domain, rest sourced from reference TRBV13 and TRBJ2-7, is AAGVIQSPRHLIKEKRETATLKCYPIPRHDTVYWYQQGPGQDPQFLISFYEKMQSDKGSIPDRFSAQQFSDYHSELNMSSLELGDSALYFCASSVSGPSYEQYFGPGTRLTVT.

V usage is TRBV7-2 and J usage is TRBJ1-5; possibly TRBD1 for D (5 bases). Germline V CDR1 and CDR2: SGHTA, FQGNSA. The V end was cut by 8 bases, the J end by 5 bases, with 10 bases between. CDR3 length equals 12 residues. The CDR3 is CASGDSYQPQHF. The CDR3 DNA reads TGTGCCAGCGGTGACAGCTATCAGCCCCAGCATTTT.

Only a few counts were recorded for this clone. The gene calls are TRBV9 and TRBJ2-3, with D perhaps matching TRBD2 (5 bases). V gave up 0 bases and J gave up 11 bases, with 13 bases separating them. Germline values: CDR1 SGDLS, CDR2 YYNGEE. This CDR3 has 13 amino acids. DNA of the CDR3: TGTGCCAGCAGCGTAGAGGCTAGCAGTAGGCAGTATTTT. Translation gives CASSVEASSRQYF.

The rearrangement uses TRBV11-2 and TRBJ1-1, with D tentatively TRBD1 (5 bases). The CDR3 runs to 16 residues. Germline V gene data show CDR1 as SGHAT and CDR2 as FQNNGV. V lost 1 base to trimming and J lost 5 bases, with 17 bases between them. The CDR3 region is CASSLVALGGETEAFF. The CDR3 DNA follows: TGTGCCAGCAGCTTAGTAGCCCTGGGGGGGGAGACTGAAGCTTTCTTT.

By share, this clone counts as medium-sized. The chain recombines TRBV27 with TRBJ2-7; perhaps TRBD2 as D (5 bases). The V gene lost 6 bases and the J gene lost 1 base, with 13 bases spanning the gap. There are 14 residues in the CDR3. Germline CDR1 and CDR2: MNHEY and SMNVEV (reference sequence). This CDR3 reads CASRTIPGSYEQYF. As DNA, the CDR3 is TGTGCCAGCAGGACCATACCGGGATCCTACGAGCAGTACTTC.

The CDR3 region has the DNA TGTGCCAGCAGCTTAGGTAGCGGGGAGCTGTTTTTT. Residues: CASSLGSGELFF. The V gene is TRBV7-9, the J gene TRBJ2-2; D gene ambiguous. There are 12 residues in the CDR3. Germline values: CDR1 SEHNR, CDR2 FQNEAQ (reference sequence). V lost 1 base and J lost 7, with 4 bases in between.

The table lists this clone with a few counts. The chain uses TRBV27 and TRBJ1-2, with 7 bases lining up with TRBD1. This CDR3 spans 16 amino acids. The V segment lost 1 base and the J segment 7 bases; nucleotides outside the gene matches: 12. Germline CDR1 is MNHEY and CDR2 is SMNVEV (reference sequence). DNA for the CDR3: TGTGCCAGCAGTTTATTCAGAAATACAGGGGTTGGTGGCTACACCTTC. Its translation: CASSLFRNTGVGGYTF.

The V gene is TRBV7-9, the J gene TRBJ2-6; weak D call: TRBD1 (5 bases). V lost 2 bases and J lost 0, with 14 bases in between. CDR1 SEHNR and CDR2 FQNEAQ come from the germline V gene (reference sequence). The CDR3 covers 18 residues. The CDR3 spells CASSLPYRSLSGANVLTF. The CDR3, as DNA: TGTGCCAGCAGCTTACCGTACAGGTCTCTCTCTGGGGCCAACGTCCTGACTTTC.

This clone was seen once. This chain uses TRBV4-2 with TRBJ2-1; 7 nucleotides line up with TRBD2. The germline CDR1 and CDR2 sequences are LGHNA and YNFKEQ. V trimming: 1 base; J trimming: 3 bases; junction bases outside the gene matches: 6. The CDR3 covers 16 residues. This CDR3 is CASSQVLRGSYNEQFF. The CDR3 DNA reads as TGTGCCAGCAGCCAAGTTCTGCGGGGGAGCTACAATGAGCAGTTCTTC.

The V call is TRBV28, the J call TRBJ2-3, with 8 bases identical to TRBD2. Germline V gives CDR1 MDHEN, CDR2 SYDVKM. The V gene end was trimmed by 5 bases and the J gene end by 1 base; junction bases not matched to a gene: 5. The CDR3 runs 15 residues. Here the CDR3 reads CASSPGGIRTDTQYF. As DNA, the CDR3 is TGTGCCAGCAGTCCGGGGGGGATCCGCACAGATACGCAGTATTTT.

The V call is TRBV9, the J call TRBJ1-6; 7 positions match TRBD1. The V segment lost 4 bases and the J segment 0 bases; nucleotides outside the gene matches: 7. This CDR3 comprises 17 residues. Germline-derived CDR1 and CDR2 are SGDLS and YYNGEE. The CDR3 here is CASSQGTESSYNSPLHF. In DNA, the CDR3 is TGTGCCAGCAGCCAGGGGACAGAGAGCTCCTATAATTCACCCCTCCACTTT.

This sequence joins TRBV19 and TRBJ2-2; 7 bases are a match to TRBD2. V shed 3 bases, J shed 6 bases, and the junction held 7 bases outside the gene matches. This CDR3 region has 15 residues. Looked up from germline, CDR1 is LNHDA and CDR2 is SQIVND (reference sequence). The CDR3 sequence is CASSIRNSGSGELFF. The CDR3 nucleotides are TGTGCCAGTAGTATTAGGAATAGCGGGTCCGGGGAGCTGTTTTTT.

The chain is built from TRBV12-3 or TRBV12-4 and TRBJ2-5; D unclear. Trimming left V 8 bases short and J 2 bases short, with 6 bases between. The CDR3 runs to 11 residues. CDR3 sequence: CASGGQETQYF. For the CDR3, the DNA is TGTGCCAGCGGCGGACAAGAGACCCAGTACTTC.